This T cell receptor (beta chain) was documented in a study of blood T cells in healthy people across ages. Study-wide background: There was about one barcoded beta molecule captured by template switching per two T cells.

Primed by a sample-barcoded 5' primer and a J-beta primer mix, a second PCR proceeded for about 6 to 11 cycles. Each CDR3 protein gets one entry after TCRdb re-called the 5' RACE reads with MiXCR. The sample shows some 930,000 distinct CDR3 sequences, about 27% of them seen only once. The CDR3 spans 14 residues. Germline lookup yields CDR1 DFQATT and CDR2 SNEGSKA (reference sequence). With V trimmed by 6 bases and J by 2 bases, 5 bases remained unmatched. Regarding the study as a whole: Among T cells, TCR beta diversity per million cells dropped roughly linearly as age rose.

A word on this clonotype: The antigen remains undetermined.

These same records also appear under a second study, on T cells of mothers and their children. From that study: Reads obtained per mother exceeded 9.5 million TCR beta CDR3 reads, with roughly 3.3 million obtained per child.

The source of this sequence is a middle-aged woman in good health. The chain has TRBV20-1 and TRBJ2-1, with 9 bases matching TRBD2. Specimen: blood. CDR3 bases: TGCAGTGCCATGGGACTAGCCCCCTACAATGAGCAGTTCTTC. This codes for CSAMGLAPYNEQFF.